This T cell receptor (beta chain) was identified in a study of blood T cell repertoires in COVID-19. Only in-frame clones appear in the TCRdb table, and some are missing; sequencing was by immunoSEQ multiplex PCR. This sample yields under 35,000 clones, of which roughly 90% are seen a single time; about 6% belongs to the top ten. The CDR3 is made up of 14 amino acids. CDR1 SGHRS and CDR2 YFSETQ come from the germline V gene. The J segment lost 7 bases and the V segment lost 4 bases, leaving 7 bases of the junction unmatched. The V gene is TRBV5-1, the J gene TRBJ2-7; 11 bases agree with TRBD1. Sequencing input: peripheral blood. This clonotype originated in a human donor in a cohort sampled during active COVID-19. Here the CDR3 DNA reads TGCGCCAGCAGCGATGGACAGGGGGCAGGGGAGCAGTACTTC. It encodes CASSDGQGAGEQYF. Filled out from reference TRBV5-1 and TRBJ2-7, the complete variable domain reads KAGVTQTPRYLIKTRGQQVTLSCSPISGHRSVSWYQQTPGQGLQFLFEYFSETQRNKGNFPGRFSGRQFSNSRSEMNVSTLELGDSALYLCASSDGQGAGEQYFGPGTRLTVT.